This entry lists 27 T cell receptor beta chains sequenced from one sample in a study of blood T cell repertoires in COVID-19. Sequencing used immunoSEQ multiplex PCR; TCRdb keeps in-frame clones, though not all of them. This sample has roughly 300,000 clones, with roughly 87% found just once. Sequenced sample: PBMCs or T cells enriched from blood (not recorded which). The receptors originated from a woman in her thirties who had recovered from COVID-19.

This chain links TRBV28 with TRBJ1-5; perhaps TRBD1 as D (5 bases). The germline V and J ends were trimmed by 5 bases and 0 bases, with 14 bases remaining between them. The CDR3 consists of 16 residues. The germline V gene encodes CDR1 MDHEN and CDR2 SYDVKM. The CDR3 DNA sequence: TGTGCCAGCAGTCCCGGGGGGTACGATAGCAATCAGCCCCAGCATTTT. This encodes CASSPGGYDSNQPQHF.

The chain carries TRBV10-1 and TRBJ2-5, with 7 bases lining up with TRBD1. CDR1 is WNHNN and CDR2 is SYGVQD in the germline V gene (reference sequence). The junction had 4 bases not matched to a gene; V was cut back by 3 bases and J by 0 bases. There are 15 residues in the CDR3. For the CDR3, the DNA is TGCGCCAGCAGTGATCAACAGGGGTACCAAGAGACCCAGTACTTC. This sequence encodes CASSDQQGYQETQYF.

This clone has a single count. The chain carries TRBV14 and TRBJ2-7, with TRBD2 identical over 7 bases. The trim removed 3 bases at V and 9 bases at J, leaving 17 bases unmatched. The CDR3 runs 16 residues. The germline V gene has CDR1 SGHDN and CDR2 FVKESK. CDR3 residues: CASSHGETSPTGGQYF. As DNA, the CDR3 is TGTGCCAGCAGCCACGGGGAGACTAGCCCCACTGGGGGGCAGTACTTC.

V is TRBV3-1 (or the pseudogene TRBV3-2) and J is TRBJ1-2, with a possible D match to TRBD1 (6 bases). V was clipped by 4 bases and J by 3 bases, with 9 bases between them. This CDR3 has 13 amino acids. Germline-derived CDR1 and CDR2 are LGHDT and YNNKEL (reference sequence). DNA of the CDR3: TGTGCCAGCAGCCGTCAGGGGTACTATGGCTACACCTTC. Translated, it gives CASSRQGYYGYTF.

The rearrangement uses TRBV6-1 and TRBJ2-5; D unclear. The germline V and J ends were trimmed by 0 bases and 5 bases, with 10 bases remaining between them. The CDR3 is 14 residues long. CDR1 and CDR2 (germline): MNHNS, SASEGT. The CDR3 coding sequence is TGTGCCAGCAGTGAAGCTGGCGTCGGGGAGACCCAGTACTTC. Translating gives CASSEAGVGETQYF.

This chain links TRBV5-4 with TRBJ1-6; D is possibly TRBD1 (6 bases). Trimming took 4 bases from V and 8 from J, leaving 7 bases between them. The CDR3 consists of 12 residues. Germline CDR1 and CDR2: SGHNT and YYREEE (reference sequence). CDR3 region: CASSHRDSPLHF. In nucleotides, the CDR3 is TGTGCCAGCAGCCACAGGGATTCACCCCTCCACTTT.

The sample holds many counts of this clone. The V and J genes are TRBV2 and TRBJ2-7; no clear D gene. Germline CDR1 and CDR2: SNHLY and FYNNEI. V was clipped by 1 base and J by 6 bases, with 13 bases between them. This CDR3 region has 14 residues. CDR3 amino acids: CASSEVRVIGEQYF. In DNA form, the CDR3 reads TGTGCCAGCAGTGAAGTCCGGGTAATTGGCGAGCAGTACTTC. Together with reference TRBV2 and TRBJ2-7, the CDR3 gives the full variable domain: EPEVTQTPSHQVTQMGQEVILRCVPISNHLYFYWYRQILGQKVEFLVSFYNNEISEKSEIFDDQFSVERPDGSNFTLKIRSTKLEDSAMYFCASSEVRVIGEQYFGPGTRLTVT.

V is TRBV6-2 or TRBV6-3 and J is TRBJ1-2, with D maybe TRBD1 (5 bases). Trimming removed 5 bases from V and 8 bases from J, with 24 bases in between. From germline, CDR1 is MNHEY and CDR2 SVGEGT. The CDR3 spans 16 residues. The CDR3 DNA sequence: TGTGCCAGCAGTCAGGTTCGAACCGGACACCCTTACGGCTACACCTTC. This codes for CASSQVRTGHPYGYTF.

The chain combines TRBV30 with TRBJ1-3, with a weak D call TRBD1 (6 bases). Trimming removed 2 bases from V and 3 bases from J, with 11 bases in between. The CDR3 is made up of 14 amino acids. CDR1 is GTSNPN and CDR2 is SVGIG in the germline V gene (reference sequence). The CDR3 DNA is TGTGCCTGGAGTCGGGGGGCCGGTGGAAACACCATATATTTT. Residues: CAWSRGAGGNTIYF.

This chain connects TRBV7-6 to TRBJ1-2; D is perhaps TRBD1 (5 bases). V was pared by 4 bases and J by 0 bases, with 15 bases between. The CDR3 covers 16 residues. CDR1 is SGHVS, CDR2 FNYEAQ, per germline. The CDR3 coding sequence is TGTGCCAGCAGCTCTGAGACGGGACTAGCTAACTATGGCTACACCTTC. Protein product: CASSSETGLANYGYTF.

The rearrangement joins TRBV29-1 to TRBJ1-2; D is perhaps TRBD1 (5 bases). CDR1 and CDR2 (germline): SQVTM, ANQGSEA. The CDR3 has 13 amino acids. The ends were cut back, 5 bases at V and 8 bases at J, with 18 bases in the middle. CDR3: CSVPRGVLGGYTF. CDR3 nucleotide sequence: TGCAGCGTTCCCCGGGGGGTGCTTGGGGGCTACACCTTC. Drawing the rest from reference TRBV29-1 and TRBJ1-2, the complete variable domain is SAVISQKPSRDICQRGTSLTIQCQVDSQVTMMFWYRQQPGQSLTLIATANQGSEATYESGFVIDKFPISRPNLTFSTLTVSNMSPEDSSIYLCSVPRGVLGGYTFGSGTRLTVV.

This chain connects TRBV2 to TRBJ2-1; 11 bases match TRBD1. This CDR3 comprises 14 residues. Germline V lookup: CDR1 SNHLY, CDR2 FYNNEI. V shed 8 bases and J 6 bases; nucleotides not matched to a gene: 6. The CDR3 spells CASGRDRGSNEQFF. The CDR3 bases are TGTGCCAGCGGAAGGGACAGGGGGAGCAATGAGCAGTTCTTC.

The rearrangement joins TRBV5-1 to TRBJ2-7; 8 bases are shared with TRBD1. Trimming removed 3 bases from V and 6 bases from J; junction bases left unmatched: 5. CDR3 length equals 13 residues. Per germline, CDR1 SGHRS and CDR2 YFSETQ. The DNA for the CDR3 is TGCGCCAGCAGCTCGGACAGGGCTCCCGAGCAGTACTTC. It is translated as CASSSDRAPEQYF.

The CDR3 region has the DNA TGTGCCACCAGCAGAGGAGGCGGGGGGAACAAAAACATTCAGTACTTC. It codes for CATSRGGGGNKNIQYF. The chain employs TRBV15 and TRBJ2-4; 8 bases are a match to TRBD2. The CDR3 consists of 16 residues. In germline, CDR1 is LNHNV, CDR2 YYDKDF (reference sequence). J gave up 3 bases and V 1 base, and 5 bases lay outside the gene matches.

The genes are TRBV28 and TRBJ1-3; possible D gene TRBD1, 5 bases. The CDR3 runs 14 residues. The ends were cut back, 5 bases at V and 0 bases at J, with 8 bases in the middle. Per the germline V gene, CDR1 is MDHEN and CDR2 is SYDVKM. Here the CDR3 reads CASSRQFSGNTIYF. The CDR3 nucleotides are TGTGCCAGCAGTCGACAGTTCTCTGGAAACACCATATATTTT.

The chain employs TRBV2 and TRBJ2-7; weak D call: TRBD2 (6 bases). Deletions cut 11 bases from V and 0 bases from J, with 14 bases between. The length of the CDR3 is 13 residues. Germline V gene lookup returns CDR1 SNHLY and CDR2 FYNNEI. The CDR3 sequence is CAAREKVSYEQYF. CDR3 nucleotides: TGTGCCGCACGGGAGAAAGTCTCCTACGAGCAGTACTTC.

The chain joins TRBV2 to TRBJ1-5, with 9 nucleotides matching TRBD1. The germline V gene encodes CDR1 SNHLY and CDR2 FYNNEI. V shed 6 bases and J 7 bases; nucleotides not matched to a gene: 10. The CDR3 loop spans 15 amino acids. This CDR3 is CASSGRTGDGQPQHF. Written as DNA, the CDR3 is TGTGCCAGCAGCGGGAGGACAGGGGATGGGCAGCCCCAGCATTTT. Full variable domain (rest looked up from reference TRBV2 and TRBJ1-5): EPEVTQTPSHQVTQMGQEVILRCVPISNHLYFYWYRQILGQKVEFLVSFYNNEISEKSEIFDDQFSVERPDGSNFTLKIRSTKLEDSAMYFCASSGRTGDGQPQHFGDGTRLSIL.

CDR3 in amino acids: CASSLGPKPSYGYTF. The CDR3 DNA follows: TGTGCCAGCAGCTTAGGACCGAAGCCGTCCTATGGCTACACCTTC. The chain is built from TRBV13 and TRBJ1-2, with D hard to call. The germline V and J ends were trimmed by 0 bases and 4 bases, with 12 bases remaining between them. The CDR3 has 15 amino acids. Germline CDR1 and CDR2: PRHDT and FYEKMQ (reference sequence).

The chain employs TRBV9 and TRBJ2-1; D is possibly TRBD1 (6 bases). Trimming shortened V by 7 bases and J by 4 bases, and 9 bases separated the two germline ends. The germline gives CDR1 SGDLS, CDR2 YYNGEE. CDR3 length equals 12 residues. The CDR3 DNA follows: TGTGCCAGCGAGGACAGTTACAATGAGCAGTTCTTC. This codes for CASEDSYNEQFF.

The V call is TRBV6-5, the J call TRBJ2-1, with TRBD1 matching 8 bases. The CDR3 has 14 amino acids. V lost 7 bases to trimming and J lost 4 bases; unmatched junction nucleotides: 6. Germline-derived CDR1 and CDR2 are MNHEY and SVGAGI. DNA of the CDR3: TGTGCCAGCACCAAGACAGGGGTATACAATGAGCAGTTCTTC. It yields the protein CASTKTGVYNEQFF.

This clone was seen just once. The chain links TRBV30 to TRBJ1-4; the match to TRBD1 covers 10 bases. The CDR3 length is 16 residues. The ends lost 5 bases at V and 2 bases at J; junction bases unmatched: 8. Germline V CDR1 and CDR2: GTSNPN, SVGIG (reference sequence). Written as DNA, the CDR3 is TGTGCCTGGGGGGGACAGGGGATTAGTACTAATGAAAAACTGTTTTTT. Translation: CAWGGQGISTNEKLFF.

The CDR3 region is CASTLTGGDYGYTF. As DNA, the CDR3 is TGTGCCAGCACGTTGACAGGGGGCGACTATGGCTACACCTTC. The genes are TRBV28 and TRBJ1-2, with 10 bases matching TRBD1. Looked up from germline, CDR1 is MDHEN and CDR2 is SYDVKM. CDR3 length: 14 amino acids. J lost 3 bases, V lost 7 bases, and 5 bases had no gene match.

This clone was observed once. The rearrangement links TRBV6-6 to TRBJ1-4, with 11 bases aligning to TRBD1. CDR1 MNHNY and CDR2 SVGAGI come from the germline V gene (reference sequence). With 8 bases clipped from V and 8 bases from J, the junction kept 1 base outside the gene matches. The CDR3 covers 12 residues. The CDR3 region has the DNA TGTGCCAGCCGGGACAGGGGGGAAAAACTGTTTTTT. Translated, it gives CASRDRGEKLFF.

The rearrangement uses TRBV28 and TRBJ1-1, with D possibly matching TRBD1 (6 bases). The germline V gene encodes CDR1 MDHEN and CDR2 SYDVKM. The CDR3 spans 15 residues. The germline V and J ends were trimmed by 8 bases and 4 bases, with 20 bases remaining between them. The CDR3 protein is CASGYTGGLGTEAFF. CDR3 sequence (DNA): TGTGCCAGCGGGTATACGGGGGGCCTGGGCACTGAAGCTTTCTTT.

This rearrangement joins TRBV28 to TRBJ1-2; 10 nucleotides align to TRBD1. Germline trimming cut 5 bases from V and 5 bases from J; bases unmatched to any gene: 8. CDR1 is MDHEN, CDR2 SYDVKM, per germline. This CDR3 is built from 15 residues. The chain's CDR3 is CASSITGTGEYGYTF. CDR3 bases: TGTGCCAGCAGTATAACTGGGACAGGGGAATATGGCTACACCTTC.

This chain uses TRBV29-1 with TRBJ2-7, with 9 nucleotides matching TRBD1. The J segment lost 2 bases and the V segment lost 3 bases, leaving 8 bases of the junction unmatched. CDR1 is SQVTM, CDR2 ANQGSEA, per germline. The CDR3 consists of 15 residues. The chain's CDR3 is CSVDRPGTGTYEQYF. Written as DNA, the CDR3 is TGCAGCGTTGATCGACCCGGGACAGGGACCTACGAGCAGTACTTC.

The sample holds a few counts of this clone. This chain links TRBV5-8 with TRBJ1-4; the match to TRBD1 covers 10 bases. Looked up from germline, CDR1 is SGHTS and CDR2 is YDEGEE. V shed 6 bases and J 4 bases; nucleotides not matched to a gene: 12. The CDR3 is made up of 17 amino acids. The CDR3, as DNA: TGTGCCAGCACCCCTCCCCCGACAGGGGGCAATAATGAAAAACTGTTTTTT. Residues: CASTPPPTGGNNEKLFF.